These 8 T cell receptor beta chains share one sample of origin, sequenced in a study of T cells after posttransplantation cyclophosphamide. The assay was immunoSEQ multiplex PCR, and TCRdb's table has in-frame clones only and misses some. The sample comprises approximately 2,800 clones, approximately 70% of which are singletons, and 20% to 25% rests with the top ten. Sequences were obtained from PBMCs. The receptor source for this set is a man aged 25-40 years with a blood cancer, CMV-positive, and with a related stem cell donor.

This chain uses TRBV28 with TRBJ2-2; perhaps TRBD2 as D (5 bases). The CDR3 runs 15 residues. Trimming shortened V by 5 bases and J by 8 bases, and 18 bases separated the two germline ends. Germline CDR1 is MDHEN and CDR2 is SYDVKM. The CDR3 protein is CASSILGRSGGELFF. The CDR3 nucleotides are TGTGCCAGCAGTATACTAGGGAGATCTGGAGGGGAGCTGTTTTTT.

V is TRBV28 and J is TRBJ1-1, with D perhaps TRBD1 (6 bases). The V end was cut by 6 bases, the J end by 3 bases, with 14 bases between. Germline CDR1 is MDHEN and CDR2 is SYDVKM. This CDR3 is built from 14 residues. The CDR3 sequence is CASSPLGADTEAFF. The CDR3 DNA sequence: TGTGCCAGCAGCCCCCTGGGGGCGGACACTGAAGCTTTCTTT.

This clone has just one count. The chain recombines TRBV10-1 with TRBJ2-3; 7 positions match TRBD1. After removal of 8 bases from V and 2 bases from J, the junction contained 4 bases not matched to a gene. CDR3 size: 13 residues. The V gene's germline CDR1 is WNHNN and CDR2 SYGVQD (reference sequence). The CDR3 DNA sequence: TGCGCCAGCCGGGACAGACACACAGATACGCAGTATTTT. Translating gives CASRDRHTDTQYF.

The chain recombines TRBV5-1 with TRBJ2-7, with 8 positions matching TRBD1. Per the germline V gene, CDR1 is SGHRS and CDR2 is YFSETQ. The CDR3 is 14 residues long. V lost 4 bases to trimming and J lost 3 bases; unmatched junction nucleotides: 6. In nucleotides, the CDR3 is TGCGCCAGCAGCCCCGGACAGGGTCGCTACGAGCAGTACTTC. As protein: CASSPGQGRYEQYF.

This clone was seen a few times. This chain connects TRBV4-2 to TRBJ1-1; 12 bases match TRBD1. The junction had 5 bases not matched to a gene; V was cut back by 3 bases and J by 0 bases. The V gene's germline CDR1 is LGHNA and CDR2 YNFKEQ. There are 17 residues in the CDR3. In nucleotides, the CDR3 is TGTGCCAGCAGCCATCCCGGGACAGGGGGCCTGAACACTGAAGCTTTCTTT. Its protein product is CASSHPGTGGLNTEAFF.

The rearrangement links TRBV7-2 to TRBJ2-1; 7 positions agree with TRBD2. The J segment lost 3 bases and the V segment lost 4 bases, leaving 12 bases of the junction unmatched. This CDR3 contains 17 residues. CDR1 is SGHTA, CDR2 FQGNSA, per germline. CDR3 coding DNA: TGTGCCAGCAGCTCCTCCACTAAAGCGGGGCACTACAATGAGCAGTTCTTC. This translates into CASSSSTKAGHYNEQFF.

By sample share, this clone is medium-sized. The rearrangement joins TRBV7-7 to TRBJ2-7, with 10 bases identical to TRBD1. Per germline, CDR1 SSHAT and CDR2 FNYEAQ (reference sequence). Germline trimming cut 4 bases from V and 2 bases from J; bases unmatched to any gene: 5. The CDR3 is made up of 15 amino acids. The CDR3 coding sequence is TGTGCCAGCAGCTACGGGACAGGGGATACCTACGAGCAGTACTTC. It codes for CASSYGTGDTYEQYF.

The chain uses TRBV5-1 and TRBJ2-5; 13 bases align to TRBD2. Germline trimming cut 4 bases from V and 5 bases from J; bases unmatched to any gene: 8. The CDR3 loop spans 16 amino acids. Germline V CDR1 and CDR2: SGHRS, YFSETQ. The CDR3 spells CASSLGTSGVRETQYF. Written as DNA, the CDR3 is TGCGCCAGCAGCCTAGGGACTAGCGGGGTGCGGGAGACCCAGTACTTC. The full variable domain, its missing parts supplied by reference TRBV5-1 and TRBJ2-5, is KAGVTQTPRYLIKTRGQQVTLSCSPISGHRSVSWYQQTPGQGLQFLFEYFSETQRNKGNFPGRFSGRQFSNSRSEMNVSTLELGDSALYLCASSLGTSGVRETQYFGPGTRLLVL.